This TCR beta chain originates from a study of blood T cell repertoires in COVID-19. This CDR3 has 13 amino acids. V lost 9 bases and J lost 5, with 18 bases in between. Germline V gene data show CDR1 as SGHNT and CDR2 as YYREEE (reference sequence). The table came from immunoSEQ multiplex PCR; TCRdb's copy has only in-frame clones and leaves some out. The sample includes about 290,000 clones, about 85% of them seen just once. The genes are TRBV5-4 and TRBJ2-7, with D possibly matching TRBD1 (7 bases). This receptor was identified in a woman aged 50 to 65 with active or convalescent COVID-19. The specimen was peripheral blood. For the CDR3, the DNA is TGTGCCATACAAACAGGCAGGGGGGACGAGCAGTACTTC. Amino acid sequence: CAIQTGRGDEQYF.